The entry below describes one TCR beta chain. The antigen this receptor binds is unknown. Per-base qualities were not stored, and no clone one base away is much larger. V and J are truncated by 4 bases and 5 bases respectively, leaving an intervening sequence of 6 bases. The CDR3 holds 12 amino acids from the cysteine to the phenylalanine. The read is trimmed to its CDR3 DNA, 36 bases read in frame from base 1. The germline V gene specifies MDHEN as CDR1 and SYDVKM as CDR2. The immunoSEQ Assay, a bias-controlled multiplex PCR, was used to amplify TCRbeta CDR3 regions from genomic DNA. The paper's data handling went like this. Within the assay, amplification of reference gene primers was used to estimate how many nucleated cells each sample contained. To quantify the absolute abundance of each unique TCRbeta CDR3 rearrangement, sequence reads were collapsed and filtered. Productive Simpson clonality was computed per sample as the square root of Simpson's diversity index over productive rearrangements. TCRdb's version of the immuneACCESS table is confined to in-frame rearrangements and falls short of the full clone set. An unresolved V gene accounts for under half of the shortfall where checked; the remainder is of unknown origin. That table supplies the V and J calls and clone size; D and trimming were determined from the DNA. The sample profile shows about 180,000 clones; roughly 88% of them were found once. Clones ranked in the top ten supply 3.5% to 4.5% of the sample.

This entry comes from a study of blood T cell repertoires in COVID-19 (dated by TCRdb to the early 2020s). With respect to the entire study: Samples covering the acute and convalescent phases of COVID-19 were provided by collaborators in the United States, Italy and Spain. The sample metadata nearly always contained a de-identified subject ID, COVID-19 status, age in years and sex. Samples were obtained from the ongoing ImmuneRACE study (first 160 participants) and from about 1,300 subjects provided by 6 global collaborators. A freely available public database, intended as a resource for researchers studying the immune response to SARS-CoV-2, is where the repertoires were released. HLA class I and class II types, where available, came from metadata supplied by the sample provider rather than from assay-based typing. Subjects who had been exposed to COVID-19, were actively infected with it, or had recovered from it provided the deeply sampled blood TCRbeta repertoires that made up the dataset. The material from the prospective study consisted of cDNA or gDNA derived from T cells, B-cell-depleted T cells, or PBMCs.

Each collaborating institution followed its own protocols to collect whole blood in K2EDTA tubes. For TCRbeta analysis, collaborator samples were shipped as frozen whole blood, as isolated PBMCs, or as DNA extracted from either sample type. Overall study results and their limits: The quantity of clinical and demographic metadata differed by source and by participant and was supplied without curation.

Sample: peripheral blood. The chain is encoded by TRBV28 joined to TRBJ2-1; TRBD2 is possibly the D segment (5 matching bases). The origin of this receptor is a woman aged 25 to 39 with acute or convalescent COVID-19. The CDR3 sequence is CASSSGDNEQFF. The DNA sequence follows: TGTGCCAGCAGTTCCGGGGACAATGAGCAGTTCTTC.